A single T cell receptor (beta chain) is shown here with its context. No cognate antigen has been identified for it. No qualities accompany the bases; no much larger clone lies one base away. The treatment or condition label on this specimen signifies: around 19 received Ad26.COV2.S at low or high dose, single or two shots; about 5 received placebo; per-sample allocation not given. Repertoires of vaccine and placebo recipients were sequenced from samples taken on day 63 after the first injection. Between 29 July and 7 August 2020, Cohort 1b enrolled 20 to 30 adults aged 18-55 years at one site in Boston, USA. Ad26.COV2.S was a replication-incompetent adenovirus type 26 vector expressing a prefusion-stabilized SARS-CoV-2 spike protein from the original Wuhan strain. At the junction V is shortened by 7 bases and J by 2 bases; bases outside the gene matches: 19. The CDR1 and CDR2 encoded by the germline V gene are MGHDK and SYGVNS. The CDR3, cysteine through phenylalanine, is 18 amino acids long. Of the read, only the CDR3 DNA is kept; its 54 bases are in frame from base 1.

The immunoSEQ Assay was the method used to sequence TCRbeta CDR3 regions. After extraction, genomic DNA underwent amplification by bias-controlled multiplex PCR, followed by high-throughput sequencing. As for the original processing: To quantify the absolute abundance of every unique TCRbeta CDR3 region, sequences were collapsed and filtered. T cell fraction was estimated by normalizing TCRbeta template counts to usable DNA, with usable DNA measured through amplification of reference genes found in all nucleated cells. Repertoire TCRs were annotated as SARS-CoV-2-specific by exact matching of V gene, CDR3 amino acid sequence and J gene to a known reactive TCR set. The reference SARS-CoV-2 TCR set came from MIRA and was filtered for enrichment in COVID-19-positive ImmuneCODE repertoires, removing public or cross-reactive TCRs. Using the MIRA antigens, annotated TCRs were further analysed by specific ORF or by position within an ORF. Breadth was defined as annotated unique rearrangements over total unique productive rearrangements; depth was the summed frequency of those rearrangements. Two-sided Wilcoxon rank-sum tests were applied when comparing TCR breadth between groups. Sourced from immuneACCESS, this table was stored by TCRdb with only in-frame sequences that have V and J called. A share of the clones is absent; for the studies checked, an unresolved V gene accounts for under half, and the remainder has no known explanation. V and J calls and clone size are given by that table; D and trimming were obtained from the DNA. The sample data list some 250,000 clones, and roughly 90% of these were observed just once. The ten largest account for roughly 10% of the sample.

These data come from a study of Ad26.COV2.S vaccination and SARS-CoV-2 variants (dated by TCRdb to about 2021). Context from the whole study: Donors in the vaccine arm were drawn from COV1001, a phase I-IIa trial of Ad26.COV2.S in healthy adults that was multicentre, randomized, double-blind and placebo-controlled. Participants in the trial were split at random into five groups of five each, receiving low-dose or high-dose Ad26.COV2.S once or twice, or else placebo on both occasions. Ad26.COV2.S was given intramuscularly at 5x10^10 or 1x10^11 viral particles, as a single shot or as two shots 56 days apart. The TCR-sequenced set comprised approximately 30 samples: about 19 Ad26.COV2.S vaccine recipients, 5 placebo recipients and 8 SARS-CoV-2 convalescent individuals. Sequencing of the TCRbeta repertoire served to evaluate the specificity and breadth of SARS-CoV-2-reactive T cell receptors following Ad26.COV2.S vaccination. Throughout the experiments and outcome assessment, investigators stayed blinded to trial group allocation. Summary of the overall study and its limitations: Non-spike TCR breadth was comparable between vaccine and placebo recipients, consistent with the vaccine containing only spike. The study was not powered to compare responses between vaccine doses or regimens. The authors noted that total T cell responses may have been underestimated by the TCR breadth and depth analyses. Compared with placebo recipients, Ad26.COV2.S recipients showed higher spike-specific TCR breadth (P = 0.0014). After vaccination, spike-specific CD8+ and CD4+ T cell responses were reported to show substantial breadth.

The source was peripheral blood, collected in a trial of Ad26.COV2.S vaccine versus placebo. The clonotype was recovered from a person between 18 and 60 years old who received the Ad26.COV2.S COVID-19 vaccine or a placebo. The receptor chain draws on TRBV25-1 and TRBJ1-2; the junction holds 7 bases that match TRBD1. The CDR3 protein is CASTAAEGGQVNNYGYTF. The nucleotide sequence is given as TGTGCCAGCACGGCGGCAGAGGGAGGACAGGTGAACAACTATGGCTACACCTTC.